This T cell receptor beta chain derives from a study of CD8 T cells in ankylosing spondylitis. TCRdb re-derived calls from the 5' RACE reads in MiXCR, one entry per CDR3 protein. Altogether around 770,000 distinct CDR3 sequences are present, under 20% being singletons, with the ten largest covering under 20%. Germline CDR1 is SGHRS and CDR2 is YFSETQ. The CDR3 runs 13 residues. V was trimmed by 0 bases and J by 5 bases, leaving 6 bases between them. This clonotype was counted between two and nine times. Its antigen remains unidentified. Study results and limitations: Seemingly distinctive of ankylosing spondylitis blood was a TCR beta motif formed by eight highly homologous variants.

Sequencing was performed on blood, either unsorted or a sorted T cell fraction (not recorded which). The rearrangement joins TRBV5-1 to TRBJ1-5, with D uncertain. This TCR was recovered from a male donor with ankylosing spondylitis. Written as DNA, the CDR3 is TGCGCCAGCAGCTTGGGGATTGATCAGCCCCAGCATTTT. Its translation: CASSLGIDQPQHF.